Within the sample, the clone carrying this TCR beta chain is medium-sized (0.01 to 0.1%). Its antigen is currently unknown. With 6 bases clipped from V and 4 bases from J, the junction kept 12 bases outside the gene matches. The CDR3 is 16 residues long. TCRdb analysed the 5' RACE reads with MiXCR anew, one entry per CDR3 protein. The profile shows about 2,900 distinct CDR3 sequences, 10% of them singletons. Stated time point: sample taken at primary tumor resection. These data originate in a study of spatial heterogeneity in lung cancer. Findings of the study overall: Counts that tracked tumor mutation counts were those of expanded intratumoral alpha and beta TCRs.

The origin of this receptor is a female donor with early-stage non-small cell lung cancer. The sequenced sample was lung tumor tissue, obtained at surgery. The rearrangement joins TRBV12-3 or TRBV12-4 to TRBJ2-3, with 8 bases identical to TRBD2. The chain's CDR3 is CASSPTGTRGSDTQYF. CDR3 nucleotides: TGTGCCAGCAGCCCTACAGGGACTAGAGGTTCAGATACGCAGTATTTT.